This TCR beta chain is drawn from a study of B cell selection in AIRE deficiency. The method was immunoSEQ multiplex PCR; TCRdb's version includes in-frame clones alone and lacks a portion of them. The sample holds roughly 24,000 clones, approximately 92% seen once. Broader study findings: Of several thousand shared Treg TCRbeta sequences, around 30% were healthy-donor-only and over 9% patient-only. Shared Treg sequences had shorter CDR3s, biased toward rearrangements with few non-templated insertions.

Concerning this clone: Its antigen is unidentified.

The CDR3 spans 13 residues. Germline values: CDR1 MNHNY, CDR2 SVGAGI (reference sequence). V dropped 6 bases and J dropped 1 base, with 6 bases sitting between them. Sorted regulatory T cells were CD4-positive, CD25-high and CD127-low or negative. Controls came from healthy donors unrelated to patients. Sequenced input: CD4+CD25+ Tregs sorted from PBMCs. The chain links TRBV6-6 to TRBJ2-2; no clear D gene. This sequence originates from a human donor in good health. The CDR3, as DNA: TGTGCCAGCAGGGCAGGGAACACCGGGGAGCTGTTTTTT. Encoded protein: CASRAGNTGELFF.